These 30 T cell receptor beta chains were all obtained from the same sample, sequenced in a study of identical twins. TCRdb itself ran the 5' RACE reads through MiXCR, one entry per CDR3 protein. The table lists nearly 200,000 distinct CDR3 sequences, roughly 15% of them singletons. This same sample was also part of a study on T cells expressing NK-cell markers.

Sample: CD8+ T cells sorted from blood. The receptors here all came from a woman aged 18-30 years in good health.

The J gene is TRBJ2-7, the V gene TRBV12-3 or TRBV12-4, with D tentatively TRBD2 (6 bases). The V end was cut by 5 bases, the J end by 0 bases, with 11 bases between. CDR3 length equals 14 residues. The CDR3 loop is CASSPGDGSYEQYF. The CDR3 nucleotides read TGTGCCAGCAGTCCGGGGGACGGCTCCTACGAGCAGTACTTC.

The CDR3 is CASTWGVGGRETQYF. The CDR3 nucleotides read TGTGCCAGCACCTGGGGGGTCGGGGGGCGAGAGACCCAGTACTTC. The chain recombines TRBV6-1 with TRBJ2-5; D is perhaps TRBD2 (7 bases). The CDR3 sequence is 15 residues long. V shed 7 bases and J shed 4 bases, with 19 bases lying between them. From germline, CDR1 is MNHNS and CDR2 SASEGT.

This clonotype was counted between two and nine times. The V gene is TRBV9, the J gene TRBJ1-2, with D possibly being TRBD1 (6 bases). V was trimmed by 3 bases and J by 0 bases, leaving 12 bases between them. Germline V gene sequence: CDR1 SGDLS, CDR2 YYNGEE. The CDR3 length is 15 residues. Here the CDR3 DNA reads TGTGCCAGCAGCGCGCGACAGGTTTCTAACTATGGCTACACCTTC. The encoded protein is CASSARQVSNYGYTF.

The chain employs TRBV10-2 and TRBJ1-2; D is unresolved. This CDR3 spans 12 amino acids. V lost 4 bases and J lost 5, with 8 bases in between. In germline, CDR1 is WSHSY, CDR2 SAAADI. The CDR3 loop is CASSVSAYGYTF. The CDR3 nucleotides read TGCGCCAGCAGTGTATCGGCGTATGGCTACACCTTC.

This clonotype was observed a few times. V usage is TRBV29-1 and J usage is TRBJ2-1; TRBD1 aligns across 8 bases. The ends lost 6 bases at V and 9 bases at J; junction bases unmatched: 7. CDR3 length: 12 amino acids. Germline V CDR1 and CDR2: SQVTM, ANQGSEA. The CDR3 bases are TGCAGCGTCGATCCAGGGGGCACTGAGCAGTTCTTC. Translating gives CSVDPGGTEQFF.

This clonotype has a handful of counts. The CDR3 nucleotides read TGTGCCAGCAGTCCCGGGACAGGGGCCTCCTACGAGCAGTACTTC. Translated: CASSPGTGASYEQYF. The chain links TRBV9 to TRBJ2-7; 10 bases match TRBD1. The CDR3 runs to 15 residues. The ends lost 5 bases at V and 0 bases at J; junction bases unmatched: 5. CDR1 is SGDLS, CDR2 YYNGEE, per germline.

This clonotype was found a few times. CDR3 nucleotide sequence: TGTGCCAGCAGTTTATGGGGACCCAGTCAGGGGCAGTTCTTC. Protein: CASSLWGPSQGQFF. This chain links TRBV27 with TRBJ2-1, with D perhaps assigned TRBD1 or TRBD2 (5 bases each). The CDR3 has 14 amino acids. Germline CDR1 is MNHEY and CDR2 is SMNVEV (reference sequence). Trimming took 1 base from V and 12 from J, leaving 16 bases between them.

The chain recombines TRBV7-9 with TRBJ2-3, with D unclear. Germline lookup yields CDR1 SEHNR and CDR2 FQNEAQ (reference sequence). CDR3 length: 15 residues. With 5 bases removed from V and 5 bases from J, the gap between germline ends came to 17 bases. The CDR3 here is CASSERRSPGDTQYF. The CDR3 bases are TGTGCCAGCAGCGAACGGCGCTCACCCGGAGATACGCAGTATTTT.

This clonotype was observed a few times. The CDR3 DNA reads TGTGCCCTACAGAGGAGGACAGGCCTAACAGATACGCAGTATTTT. Residues: CALQRRTGLTDTQYF. V gene TRBV2 combines with J gene TRBJ2-3; 7 nucleotides match TRBD1. The CDR3 has 15 residues. Germline V CDR1 and CDR2: SNHLY, FYNNEI. V shed 11 bases, J shed 3 bases, and the junction held 14 bases outside the gene matches.

There are a few counts of this clonotype. The chain uses TRBV29-1 and TRBJ1-2; a weak D match, TRBD1 (6 bases). The V gene's germline CDR1 is SQVTM and CDR2 ANQGSEA. CDR3 length equals 14 residues. V lost 6 bases and J 3 bases, leaving 17 bases between the germline ends. This chain's CDR3 is CSVVPAAGDYGYTF. The CDR3 bases are TGCAGCGTCGTTCCCGCGGCAGGGGACTATGGCTACACCTTC.

V and J are TRBV13 and TRBJ1-1, with unresolved D. Trimming removed 5 bases at V and 5 bases at J, with 18 bases between. The CDR3 is 15 amino acids. CDR1 is PRHDT, CDR2 FYEKMQ, per germline (reference sequence). The CDR3 DNA reads TGTGCCAGCAGCCCACCCCCGGGAGATGGGACTGAAGCTTTCTTT. Translation: CASSPPPGDGTEAFF. The whole variable domain, filled in from reference TRBV13 and TRBJ1-1, reads AAGVIQSPRHLIKEKRETATLKCYPIPRHDTVYWYQQGPGQDPQFLISFYEKMQSDKGSIPDRFSAQQFSDYHSELNMSSLELGDSALYFCASSPPPGDGTEAFFGQGTRLTVV.

In its sample, this clonotype was seen a few times. This sequence joins TRBV6-2 or TRBV6-3 and TRBJ2-1; possibly TRBD1 or TRBD2 for D (6 bases each). Trimming cost V 0 bases and J 2 bases, with 17 bases left between them. The CDR3 consists of 18 residues. Germline V lookup: CDR1 MNHEY, CDR2 SVGEGT. The CDR3 DNA is TGTGCCAGCAGTTACTCTACAGACGGCGGGGACACCTACAATGAGCAGTTCTTC. This sequence encodes CASSYSTDGGDTYNEQFF.

This clonotype came up many times. The V and J genes are TRBV12-3 or TRBV12-4 and TRBJ1-4, with no clear D. The CDR3 is 14 residues long. The ends were cut back, 5 bases at V and 8 bases at J, with 15 bases in the middle. CDR3 sequence: CASSQTYHEEKLFF. DNA of the CDR3: TGTGCCAGCAGTCAGACTTATCACGAGGAAAAACTGTTTTTT.

In this sample, this clonotype turned up a few times. The genes are TRBV12-3 or TRBV12-4 and TRBJ2-7, with a possible D match to TRBD1 (6 bases). CDR3 length: 17 amino acids. V was clipped by 2 bases and J by 0 bases, with 17 bases between them. DNA of the CDR3: TGTGCCAGCAGTTTAAGTGGGCAGGGGCCCTACTCCTACGAGCAGTACTTC. This encodes CASSLSGQGPYSYEQYF.

This clonotype was seen only a few times. The rearrangement links TRBV13 to TRBJ2-7, with D possibly TRBD1 on 6 matching bases. Germline CDR1 PRHDT, CDR2 FYEKMQ (reference sequence). With 5 bases removed from V and 2 bases from J, the gap between germline ends came to 16 bases. The CDR3 has 15 residues. CDR3: CASSLQGLGAYEQYF. The DNA of the CDR3 is TGTGCCAGCAGCCTTCAGGGGCTCGGGGCCTACGAGCAGTACTTC.

The chain links TRBV7-2 to TRBJ2-1; the D is unclear. Germline values: CDR1 SGHTA, CDR2 FQGNSA. V gave up 5 bases and J gave up 12 bases, with 14 bases separating them. The CDR3 extends over 12 amino acids. CDR3 sequence (DNA): TGTGCCAGCAGCCCACTCGGATTATGGCAGTTCTTC. This gives the protein CASSPLGLWQFF.

The chain recombines TRBV10-3 with TRBJ2-3, with 12 bases that match TRBD2. There are 22 residues in the CDR3. Trimming at V came to 6 bases and at J to 1 base, leaving 23 bases not matched to a gene. Germline lookup yields CDR1 ENHRY and CDR2 SYGVKD. This chain's CDR3 is CAISGWGQLTTSGSPGTDTQYF. CDR3 coding DNA: TGTGCCATCAGCGGATGGGGACAGCTTACGACTAGCGGGAGTCCCGGCACAGATACGCAGTATTTT.

The chain has TRBV12-3 or TRBV12-4 and TRBJ2-7; 10 bases are a match to TRBD2. V was clipped by 6 bases and J by 5 bases; unmatched bases: 7. The CDR3 is 14 amino acids. The CDR3 spells CASSPSGSTHEQYF. The CDR3 bases are TGTGCCAGCAGCCCTAGCGGGAGTACGCACGAGCAGTACTTC.

This clonotype appeared once. This sequence joins TRBV7-9 and TRBJ2-7; D is perhaps TRBD1 (6 bases). There are 14 residues in the CDR3. The germline V and J ends were trimmed by 3 bases and 5 bases, with 14 bases remaining between them. Looked up from germline, CDR1 is SEHNR and CDR2 is FQNEAQ (reference sequence). CDR3 loop: CASSFRGGSNEQYF. The CDR3 DNA follows: TGTGCCAGCAGCTTTAGAGGGGGAAGCAACGAGCAGTACTTC.

The sample holds a few counts of this clonotype. This chain connects TRBV4-3 to TRBJ2-1; perhaps TRBD2 as D (7 bases). Trimming took off 0 bases at V and 4 bases at J, with 16 bases between the two ends. In germline, CDR1 is LGHNA, CDR2 YSLEER. The CDR3 has 17 amino acids. The CDR3 DNA sequence: TGCGCCAGCAGCCAAGATATCTGGACAGCGGGATACAATGAGCAGTTCTTC. It is translated as CASSQDIWTAGYNEQFF.

This clonotype has a count of ten or more. This chain uses TRBV12-3 or TRBV12-4 with TRBJ2-5, with a possible D match to TRBD1 (5 bases). The CDR3 runs to 13 residues. The V end lost 5 bases, the J end lost 2 bases, and 9 bases lay between the germline ends. For the CDR3, the DNA is TGTGCCAGCAGTCCCGGACAACAAGAGACCCAGTACTTC. It yields the protein CASSPGQQETQYF.

This clonotype showed up just a few times. V and J are TRBV25-1 and TRBJ1-2, with 9 bases matching TRBD1. CDR1 and CDR2 (germline): MGHDK, SYGVNS. Losses at the gene ends were 2 bases for V and 6 bases for J; bases not matched to a gene: 4. The CDR3 has 14 residues. Here the CDR3 reads CASSEIGTGHGYTF. DNA for the CDR3: TGTGCCAGCAGTGAAATTGGGACAGGGCATGGCTACACCTTC.

The rearrangement joins TRBV27 to TRBJ2-7; D call uncertain. Germline CDR1 reads MNHEY; CDR2 reads SMNVEV (reference sequence). V lost 2 bases to trimming and J lost 4 bases, with 9 bases between them. This CDR3 region has 13 residues. The CDR3 here is CASSLTPQYEQYF. CDR3 in DNA: TGTGCCAGCAGTTTAACCCCCCAGTACGAGCAGTACTTC.

The chain carries TRBV6-2 or TRBV6-3 and TRBJ2-7, with 7 positions matching TRBD2. The trim removed 4 bases at V and 3 bases at J, leaving 12 bases unmatched. The CDR3 is 16 residues long. Germline-derived CDR1 and CDR2 are MNHEY and SVGEGT. The CDR3 is CASSSLSLRELYEQYF. The CDR3 DNA reads as TGTGCCAGCAGTTCCCTCTCTTTGCGGGAGCTCTACGAGCAGTACTTC.

V and J are TRBV12-3 or TRBV12-4 and TRBJ2-1; 9 nucleotides agree with TRBD1. V lost 7 bases and J lost 3; bases outside the gene matches: 13. The length of the CDR3 is 17 residues. The CDR3 loop is CASKGVAGTGFYNEQFF. The CDR3 region has the DNA TGTGCCAGCAAAGGGGTAGCAGGGACAGGGTTCTACAATGAGCAGTTCTTC.

This clonotype was counted only a few times. V gene TRBV4-1 combines with J gene TRBJ1-1; TRBD1 aligns across 7 bases. Per the germline V gene, CDR1 is MGHRA and CDR2 is YSYEKL. The CDR3 runs 15 residues. Unmatched junction bases numbered 8, after V lost 7 bases and J lost 0 bases. The CDR3 region is CASTWRDRVNTEAFF. The CDR3 DNA reads TGCGCCAGCACCTGGAGAGACAGGGTGAACACTGAAGCTTTCTTT.

CDR3 in DNA: TGCAGCGTTGAAACTAGCGGTCAAGAGACCCAGTACTTC. Amino acid sequence: CSVETSGQETQYF. V gene TRBV29-1 combines with J gene TRBJ2-5, with TRBD2 matching 8 bases. The CDR3 extends over 13 amino acids. The V and J ends lost 2 bases and 2 bases, in that order; junction bases with no gene match: 1. CDR1 and CDR2 from the germline V gene are SQVTM and ANQGSEA.

This clonotype was seen a few times. The CDR3 coding sequence is TGTGCTAGTGGATATCCGGGACTAGCGGGAGAGGCCTACAATGAGCAGTTCTTC. It yields the protein CASGYPGLAGEAYNEQFF. The chain is built from TRBV12-5 and TRBJ2-1; 14 bases are shared with TRBD2. With V trimmed by 6 bases and J by 2 bases, 9 bases remained unmatched. Germline assignment: CDR1 LGHNT and CDR2 FRNRAP. This CDR3 has 18 residues.

The rearrangement uses TRBV19 and TRBJ2-7, with 9 nucleotides matching TRBD1. Trimming cost V 5 bases and J 3 bases; bases outside gene matches: 5. This CDR3 comprises 14 residues. Germline V gives CDR1 LNHDA, CDR2 SQIVND (reference sequence). The CDR3: CASSPDRGVYEQYF. DNA of the CDR3: TGTGCCAGTAGTCCCGACAGGGGGGTCTACGAGCAGTACTTC. Full variable domain (outside the CDR3, taken from reference TRBV19 and TRBJ2-7): DGGITQSPKYLFRKEGQNVTLSCEQNLNHDAMYWYRQDPGQGLRLIYYSQIVNDFQKGDIAEGYSVSREKKESFPLTVTSAQKNPTAFYLCASSPDRGVYEQYFGPGTRLTVT.

This clonotype was seen a few times. The chain has TRBV9 and TRBJ2-5, with 12 bases identical to TRBD2. The V and J ends lost 2 bases and 4 bases, in that order; junction bases with no gene match: 12. Germline CDR1 reads SGDLS; CDR2 reads YYNGEE. The CDR3 sequence is 18 residues long. The CDR3 region is CASSVYSSLAGGRETQYF. DNA of the CDR3: TGTGCCAGCAGCGTTTATTCCTCACTAGCGGGAGGAAGAGAGACCCAGTACTTC.